The 5 T cell receptor beta chains reported below all come from one sample, sequenced in a study of Graves' ophthalmopathy and Graves' hyperthyroidism. Amplified TCR beta CDR3 regions were obtained using RNA transcripts as template. Amplification began with first-round RT-PCR using HTBI primers, then second-round multiplex PCR was performed. TCRdb reanalysed the multiplex PCR reads using MiXCR and keeps one entry per CDR3 protein. The sample includes roughly 420,000 distinct CDR3 sequences, under 25% of them seen just once. Input material: peripheral blood. The receptors here all came from a woman between 18 and 30 years old with stable Graves' hyperthyroidism.

This clonotype was picked up many times. The rearrangement links TRBV6-5 to TRBJ2-7; no clear D. The CDR3 covers 12 residues. V was clipped by 5 bases and J by 5 bases, with 10 bases between them. CDR1 and CDR2 from the germline V gene are MNHEY and SVGAGI. The CDR3 nucleotides are TGTGCCAGCAGTAGGACGGGCCACGAGCAGTACTTC. Translation: CASSRTGHEQYF.

This clonotype was detected many times. This chain connects TRBV6-1 to TRBJ1-1; TRBD1 is a possible D gene (5 bases). The CDR3 spans 16 residues. The V gene lost 6 bases and the J gene lost 4 bases, with 21 bases spanning the gap. CDR1 and CDR2 from the germline V gene are MNHNS and SASEGT. CDR3 in amino acids: CASSPFRQGVGTEAFF. The CDR3 DNA sequence: TGTGCCAGCAGCCCCTTCCGGCAGGGAGTGGGCACTGAAGCTTTCTTT.

Details on this clonotype: Given the absence of the conserved phenylalanine or tryptophan at the CDR3 end, a read error is likely. It is unclear where the CDR3 begins or ends on the DNA, so no DNA is shown, and the CDR3 is as TCRdb lists it. V usage is TRBV28 and J usage is TRBJ1-5; the table's D call of TRBD1 was not tested on the DNA. The germline gives CDR1 MDHEN, CDR2 SYDVKM. The CDR3 is 14 amino acids long, termini counted. The CDR3 spells CATNLEQEDQPQQL.

In this sample, this clonotype turned up many times. This chain joins TRBV6-2 or TRBV6-3 and TRBJ1-2; D ambiguous. Germline V gives CDR1 MNHEY, CDR2 SVGEGT. The length of the CDR3 is 14 residues. The V end lost 2 bases, the J end lost 8 bases, and 15 bases lay between the germline ends. CDR3 amino acids: CASSYIPDGGGYTF. CDR3 bases: TGTGCCAGCAGTTACATACCCGACGGCGGGGGCTACACCTTC.

This clonotype was detected only a few times. V is TRBV30 and J is TRBJ2-1, with TRBD2 matching over 7 bases. The CDR3 loop spans 13 amino acids. Germline trimming cut 4 bases from V and 3 bases from J; bases unmatched to any gene: 3. The germline V gene has CDR1 GTSNPN and CDR2 SVGIG (reference sequence). CDR3 sequence: CAWNLAVYNEQFF. The CDR3 DNA reads as TGTGCCTGGAATCTAGCGGTCTACAATGAGCAGTTCTTC.